This T cell receptor (beta chain) came from a study of blood T cell repertoires in COVID-19 (dated by TCRdb to 2018 to 2021). Regarding the complete study: Samples from collaborators originated in the United States, Italy and Spain and spanned both the acute and convalescent phases of COVID-19. The material from the prospective study consisted of cDNA or gDNA derived from T cells, B-cell-depleted T cells, or PBMCs. The dataset comprised deeply sampled blood TCRbeta repertoires from subjects exposed to, actively infected with, or recovered from COVID-19. The repertoires were made available in a free public database intended to serve as a resource for research on the immune response to SARS-CoV-2. The samples were drawn from two sources: the first 160 participants of the ongoing ImmuneRACE study, and approximately 1,300 subjects contributed by 6 global collaborators. The sample metadata nearly always contained a de-identified subject ID, COVID-19 status, age in years and sex. HLA class I and class II types, where available, came from metadata supplied by the sample provider rather than from assay-based typing.

The immunoSEQ Assay, a bias-controlled multiplex PCR, was used to amplify TCRbeta CDR3 regions from genomic DNA. The paper's processing steps were these. The number of nucleated cells in each sample was estimated by amplification of reference gene primers within the assay. To quantify the absolute abundance of each unique TCRbeta CDR3 rearrangement, sequence reads were collapsed and filtered. For each sample, productive Simpson clonality was calculated as the square root of Simpson's diversity index over productive rearrangements. TCRdb obtained this table from immuneACCESS and retained in-frame rearrangements with V and J assigned. These tables miss some clones; where compared with another copy, unresolved V genes account for less than half of the shortfall, and the remainder is unexplained. V and J calls and clone size are as listed in that table; D and trimming were resolved from the DNA. This sample gives 100,000 to 150,000 clones in total; 70% to 75% of them show up just once. 4.5% to 6% of the sample is held by the ten biggest clonotypes.

A word on this clone: Its target antigen remains unknown. No much larger clone exists at a distance of one base, and base qualities are not known.

Overall study outcomes, separate from this receptor: How much clinical and demographic metadata was included differed by source and by participant, and the metadata was provided uncurated.

In Seattle, one collaborating source enrolled patients while the infection was active and tracked those patients longitudinally over the course of disease. Collaborating institutions collected whole blood in K2EDTA tubes following their own protocols. For TCRbeta analysis, collaborators shipped samples in one of three forms: frozen whole blood, isolated PBMCs, or DNA extracted from either of those sample types. The sample taken for sequencing was peripheral blood. The receptor's source is a man older than 75 with COVID-19, enrolled during active disease.

Here is the DNA: TGTGCCAGCAGCACCGACGGGGGAACAAACAATGAGCAGTTCTTC. The encoded protein is CASSTDGGTNNEQFF. This chain joins TRBV7-3 to TRBJ2-1; a tentative D match to TRBD2 spans 6 bases. CDR3 length: 15 amino acids, cysteine to phenylalanine. CDR3 DNA is the only sequence kept; it has 45 bases, read in frame from the first base. From the germline V gene, CDR1 is SGHTA and CDR2 is FQGTGA. Trimming takes 5 bases from V and 5 bases from J, and the germline ends sit 16 bases apart.